The 29 T cell receptor beta chains presented below share a single source sample, sequenced in a study of blood T cell repertoires in COVID-19. Assay: immunoSEQ multiplex PCR; the TCRdb copy retains only in-frame clones and omits some. The repertoire has about 370,000 clones, around 87% of them found once; the top ten carry about 10%. Sample: peripheral blood. These receptors were obtained from a woman aged 25 to 39 with COVID-19, enrolled during active disease.

The sample holds one count of this clone. V and J are TRBV16 and TRBJ2-5; 7 bases match TRBD2. Germline CDR1 reads KGHSY; CDR2 reads FQNENV. The CDR3 length is 17 residues. Unmatched junction bases numbered 16, after V lost 4 bases and J lost 5 bases. CDR3 protein: CASSPQTGGSLNETQYF. The CDR3 nucleotides read TGTGCCAGCAGCCCTCAAACCGGGGGGTCGTTGAATGAGACCCAGTACTTC.

The chain links TRBV30 to TRBJ2-7; 7 bases match TRBD1. The CDR3 is made up of 13 amino acids. Germline assignment: CDR1 GTSNPN and CDR2 SVGIG (reference sequence). The V segment lost 7 bases and the J segment 1 base; nucleotides outside the gene matches: 7. The CDR3 DNA sequence: TGTGCCTCCGGGACAGAATCGTCCTACGAGCAGTACTTC. Translated, it gives CASGTESSYEQYF. Full variable domain (remainder filled in from reference TRBV30 and TRBJ2-7): SQTIHQWPATLVQPVGSPLSLECTVEGTSNPNLYWYRQAAGRGLQLLFYSVGIGQISSEVPQNLSASRPQDRQFILSSKKLLLSDSGFYLCASGTESSYEQYFGPGTRLTVT.

This clone was recorded once. This chain joins TRBV5-1 and TRBJ1-1, with D perhaps TRBD1 (6 bases). The CDR3 is 14 residues long. Trimming left V 0 bases short and J 4 bases short, with 10 bases between. Germline lookup yields CDR1 SGHRS and CDR2 YFSETQ. CDR3 region: CASSLVVGGTEAFF. In nucleotides, the CDR3 is TGCGCCAGCAGCTTGGTAGTAGGGGGCACTGAAGCTTTCTTT.

This rearrangement joins TRBV5-1 to TRBJ2-1, with a tentative D call TRBD1 (6 bases). The CDR3 has 13 residues. Germline V gene lookup returns CDR1 SGHRS and CDR2 YFSETQ. The V end lost 4 bases, the J end lost 4 bases, and 9 bases lay between the germline ends. The CDR3 region is CASSTDRYNEQFF. The CDR3 coding sequence is TGCGCCAGCAGCACGGACAGATACAATGAGCAGTTCTTC.

This chain links TRBV27 with TRBJ1-5; unclear D gene. The germline V gene has CDR1 MNHEY and CDR2 SMNVEV (reference sequence). This CDR3 comprises 15 residues. The germline V and J ends were trimmed by 5 bases and 1 base, with 12 bases remaining between them. This chain's CDR3 is CASSPLGSSNQPQHF. The CDR3 DNA follows: TGTGCCAGCAGTCCCCTAGGTTCGAGCAATCAGCCCCAGCATTTT.

The J gene is TRBJ2-1, the V gene TRBV19; D might be TRBD2 (5 bases). The CDR3 is 13 amino acids. The ends were cut back, 9 bases at V and 0 bases at J, with 9 bases in the middle. The germline CDR1 and CDR2 sequences are LNHDA and SQIVND (reference sequence). For the CDR3, the DNA is TGTGCCAGCACCGGGGACTCCTACAATGAGCAGTTCTTC. Translation gives CASTGDSYNEQFF. Complete variable domain (other parts from reference TRBV19 and TRBJ2-1): DGGITQSPKYLFRKEGQNVTLSCEQNLNHDAMYWYRQDPGQGLRLIYYSQIVNDFQKGDIAEGYSVSREKKESFPLTVTSAQKNPTAFYLCASTGDSYNEQFFGPGTRLTVL.

This clone was found a few times. The rearrangement uses TRBV25-1 and TRBJ2-1, with TRBD2 matching 9 bases. Per germline, CDR1 MGHDK and CDR2 SYGVNS. V lost 1 base to trimming and J lost 9 bases; unmatched junction nucleotides: 10. The CDR3 covers 16 residues. This CDR3 reads CASSESPSGMFSEQFF. CDR3 coding DNA: TGTGCCAGCAGTGAATCGCCTAGCGGGATGTTTAGTGAGCAGTTCTTC.

This sequence joins TRBV7-9 and TRBJ2-7; 9 bases align to TRBD2. Germline CDR1 is SEHNR and CDR2 is FQNEAQ (reference sequence). V was clipped by 3 bases and J by 7 bases; unmatched bases: 7. The CDR3 contains 14 residues. This CDR3 is CASSFASGVEEQYF. CDR3 nucleotides: TGTGCCAGCAGCTTCGCTAGCGGGGTTGAAGAGCAGTACTTC.

The rearrangement links TRBV19 to TRBJ2-7; weak D call: TRBD2 (5 bases). Per germline, CDR1 LNHDA and CDR2 SQIVND (reference sequence). The germline V and J ends were trimmed by 5 bases and 6 bases, with 11 bases remaining between them. There are 12 residues in the CDR3. CDR3: CASSSGIGEQYF. As DNA, the CDR3 is TGTGCCAGTAGTTCGGGGATAGGCGAGCAGTACTTC.

The V call is TRBV7-9, the J call TRBJ2-7; 7 bases agree with TRBD1. This CDR3 is built from 14 residues. The trim removed 4 bases at V and 3 bases at J, leaving 6 bases unmatched. CDR1 and CDR2 (germline): SEHNR, FQNEAQ (reference sequence). The CDR3 bases are TGTGCCAGCAGCTGGTGGGACAGCAACTACGAGCAGTACTTC. This encodes CASSWWDSNYEQYF.

This chain joins TRBV27 and TRBJ2-7, with a tentative D call TRBD2 (6 bases). Trimming removed 3 bases at V and 0 bases at J, with 12 bases between. This CDR3 spans 15 amino acids. Per the germline V gene, CDR1 is MNHEY and CDR2 is SMNVEV (reference sequence). DNA of the CDR3: TGTGCCAGCAGTTTTTATACCGGGAGCTCCTACGAGCAGTACTTC. The encoded protein is CASSFYTGSSYEQYF.

The rearrangement uses TRBV18 and TRBJ2-2; 11 bases match TRBD2. The CDR3 totals 17 residues. Looked up from germline, CDR1 is KGHSH and CDR2 is LQKENI. V lost 2 bases and J lost 5; bases outside the gene matches: 7. CDR3: CASSPSLAGGRTGELFF. The CDR3 DNA is TGTGCCAGCTCACCAAGCCTAGCGGGAGGAAGGACCGGGGAGCTGTTTTTT.

The rearrangement uses TRBV27 and TRBJ2-1; 9 bases line up with TRBD2. CDR3 length: 15 residues. J lost 7 bases, V lost 2 bases, and 6 bases had no gene match. The germline V gene has CDR1 MNHEY and CDR2 SMNVEV (reference sequence). In DNA, the CDR3 is TGTGCCAGCAGTTTACTAGCGGGGTCCCCAAATGAGCAGTTCTTC. Translated: CASSLLAGSPNEQFF.

This CDR3 is CASSFLARPYEQYF. In DNA, the CDR3 is TGTGCCAGCAGCTTTCTAGCGCGACCTTACGAGCAGTACTTC. This chain links TRBV11-1 with TRBJ2-7; D is possibly TRBD2 (6 bases). V was trimmed by 3 bases and J by 4 bases, leaving 13 bases between them. This CDR3 region has 14 residues. Germline values: CDR1 SGHAT, CDR2 FQDESV (reference sequence).

The chain joins TRBV21-1 to TRBJ1-2; TRBD1, the table's D call, lacks a check against the DNA. TRBV21-1 is flagged as a pseudogene. The CDR3 sequence is 12 residues long. The DNA for the CDR3 is TGTGCCAACCGGACAGGCGTGCATGGCTACACCTTC. This codes for CANRTGVHGYTF.

The chain recombines TRBV11-1 with TRBJ2-1; D not resolved. Germline assignment: CDR1 SGHAT and CDR2 FQDESV (reference sequence). Trimming stripped 5 bases from V and 10 bases from J, with 9 bases between. This CDR3 is built from 11 residues. This CDR3 reads CASSPAREQFF. The CDR3 DNA reads TGTGCCAGCAGCCCCGCACGGGAGCAGTTCTTC.

This sequence joins TRBV19 and TRBJ2-6; D remains unclear. The germline V gene has CDR1 LNHDA and CDR2 SQIVND (reference sequence). Between the trimmed V and J ends, which lost 6 bases and 4 bases, there was a span of 4 bases. The CDR3 totals 12 residues. In nucleotides, the CDR3 is TGTGCCAGTAGACGGGGGGCCAACGTCCTGACTTTC. Protein product: CASRRGANVLTF.

This clone occurred once. The chain joins TRBV3-1 (or the pseudogene TRBV3-2) to TRBJ2-7, with TRBD2 as a possible D gene (5 bases). CDR3 length: 15 residues. The germline V and J ends were trimmed by 0 bases and 3 bases, with 12 bases remaining between them. Germline V CDR1 and CDR2: LGHDT, YNNKEL (reference sequence). In DNA form, the CDR3 reads TGTGCCAGCAGCCAAGACTGGAGCGGTATCTACGAGCAGTACTTC. As protein: CASSQDWSGIYEQYF.

The gene calls are TRBV9 and TRBJ2-2, with D maybe TRBD2 (5 bases). This CDR3 is built from 13 residues. With 5 bases removed from V and 5 bases from J, the gap between germline ends came to 10 bases. Germline values: CDR1 SGDLS, CDR2 YYNGEE. CDR3 sequence reads: CASSGPGTGELFF. The CDR3 DNA reads TGTGCCAGCAGTGGTCCGGGGACCGGGGAGCTGTTTTTT.

V is TRBV18 and J is TRBJ2-1, with 9 bases aligning to TRBD2. V lost 6 bases and J lost 4; bases outside the gene matches: 7. This CDR3 comprises 15 residues. Per the germline V gene, CDR1 is KGHSH and CDR2 is LQKENI. The CDR3 DNA follows: TGTGCCAGCTCCCCCCCTGCGGGAGGGTACAATGAGCAGTTCTTC. This encodes CASSPPAGGYNEQFF.

V usage is TRBV19 and J usage is TRBJ2-1, with unresolved D. The V gene's germline CDR1 is LNHDA and CDR2 SQIVND (reference sequence). The CDR3 is 13 residues long. Trimming removed 5 bases at V and 6 bases at J, with 11 bases between. This CDR3 is CASSLGPINEQFF. The CDR3 bases are TGTGCCAGTAGTCTTGGGCCGATCAATGAGCAGTTCTTC.

The chain is built from TRBV6-2 or TRBV6-3 and TRBJ1-1; TRBD1 might be the D (6 bases). Trimming cost V 6 bases and J 3 bases, with 14 bases left between them. The germline CDR1 and CDR2 sequences are MNHEY and SVGEGT. The CDR3 runs 14 residues. DNA for the CDR3: TGTGCCAGCAGCATGGGGGCAATGGACACTGAAGCTTTCTTT. This sequence encodes CASSMGAMDTEAFF.

The chain has TRBV7-2 and TRBJ2-2; TRBD2 aligns across 8 bases. The CDR3 consists of 16 residues. Per the germline V gene, CDR1 is SGHTA and CDR2 is FQGNSA. Unmatched junction bases numbered 6, after V lost 2 bases and J lost 4 bases. The DNA for the CDR3 is TGTGCCAGCAGCTTAAACGGGAGGGCCTCCACCGGGGAGCTGTTTTTT. Its translation: CASSLNGRASTGELFF. Supplemented by reference TRBV7-2 and TRBJ2-2, the full variable domain reads GAGVSQSPSNKVTEKGKDVELRCDPISGHTALYWYRQSLGQGLEFLIYFQGNSAPDKSGLPSDRFSAERTGGSVSTLTIQRTQQEDSAVYLCASSLNGRASTGELFFGEGSRLTVL.

The gene calls are TRBV28 and TRBJ1-1; TRBD1 aligns across 9 bases. Germline V gene sequence: CDR1 MDHEN, CDR2 SYDVKM. CDR3 length: 15 residues. The trim removed 4 bases at V and 6 bases at J, leaving 9 bases unmatched. In DNA form, the CDR3 reads TGTGCCAGCAGTTCGGGACAGGGTGGGTTCGCTGAAGCTTTCTTT. Residues: CASSSGQGGFAEAFF.

The CDR3 region is CASSAPGGTEAFF. The CDR3 DNA sequence: TGTGCCAGCAGCGCACCAGGGGGCACTGAAGCTTTCTTT. The chain combines TRBV7-9 with TRBJ1-1; 7 bases are shared with TRBD1. This CDR3 contains 13 residues. Germline V gene lookup returns CDR1 SEHNR and CDR2 FQNEAQ (reference sequence). With 5 bases clipped from V and 4 bases from J, the junction kept 4 bases outside the gene matches.

The gene calls are TRBV6-5 and TRBJ1-4; D is unresolved. The CDR3 is made up of 14 amino acids. CDR1 MNHEY and CDR2 SVGAGI come from the germline V gene. V lost 6 bases and J 7 bases, leaving 15 bases between the germline ends. The CDR3 bases are TGTGCCAGCAGCCAGTCCGGGTTGGTTGAAAAACTGTTTTTT. It specifies CASSQSGLVEKLFF.

The chain combines TRBV6-5 with TRBJ1-5; 9 bases fit TRBD1. The trim removed 6 bases at V and 6 bases at J, leaving 6 bases unmatched. Germline-derived CDR1 and CDR2 are MNHEY and SVGAGI. The length of the CDR3 is 14 residues. The CDR3 here is CASRGQGGPQPQHF. For the CDR3, the DNA is TGTGCCAGCAGGGGACAGGGTGGACCTCAGCCCCAGCATTTT.

The rearrangement uses TRBV18 and TRBJ1-6; maybe TRBD1 (5 bases). Trimming left V 2 bases short and J 6 bases short, with 11 bases between. Germline assignment: CDR1 KGHSH and CDR2 LQKENI. CDR3 length: 15 residues. DNA of the CDR3: TGTGCCAGCTCACCAGGCCGACAGTTTAATTCACCCCTCCACTTT. This sequence encodes CASSPGRQFNSPLHF.

The chain is built from TRBV19 and TRBJ2-7, with TRBD1 matching over 9 bases. This CDR3 comprises 13 residues. Germline V lookup: CDR1 LNHDA, CDR2 SQIVND (reference sequence). V gave up 7 bases and J gave up 4 bases; unmatched junction bases: 5. The CDR3 reads CASKRTGAYEQYF. CDR3 nucleotides: TGTGCCAGTAAAAGGACAGGGGCGTACGAGCAGTACTTC. The full variable domain, rest sourced from reference TRBV19 and TRBJ2-7, is DGGITQSPKYLFRKEGQNVTLSCEQNLNHDAMYWYRQDPGQGLRLIYYSQIVNDFQKGDIAEGYSVSREKKESFPLTVTSAQKNPTAFYLCASKRTGAYEQYFGPGTRLTVT.